A single sample gave rise to the 17 T cell receptor beta chains below, sequenced in a study of T-cell memory formation after mild COVID-19. TCRdb re-called the 5' RACE reads through MiXCR, storing one row per CDR3 protein. Of nearly 200,000 distinct CDR3 sequences in the sample, about 18% were seen once. Sequencing input: PBMCs or a T cell subset sorted from them (not recorded which). The receptors shown here come from an adult woman who had mild COVID-19 (a few samples of this study predate the infection). Cell type and time point are not known.

Here the CDR3 reads CASKPRGLNTEAFF. CDR3 in DNA: TGTGCCAGCAAACCACGGGGGTTGAACACTGAAGCTTTCTTT. This chain joins TRBV6-5 and TRBJ1-1, with TRBD1 as a possible D gene (5 bases). Germline V gene sequence: CDR1 MNHEY, CDR2 SVGAGI. V was trimmed by 7 bases and J by 0 bases, leaving 12 bases between them. CDR3 length: 14 residues.

This chain links TRBV29-1 with TRBJ2-5; D not resolved. Germline V gene sequence: CDR1 SQVTM, CDR2 ANQGSEA. The CDR3 is 13 residues long. V was shortened by 1 base and J by 0 bases, with 6 bases between the two germline ends. This chain's CDR3 is CSVEGTYQETQYF. CDR3 nucleotides: TGCAGCGTTGAAGGCACGTACCAAGAGACCCAGTACTTC.

At least ten counts were recorded for this clonotype. V and J are TRBV7-2 and TRBJ2-1; 9 nucleotides match TRBD2. V dropped 4 bases and J dropped 4; count of bases not matched to a gene: 5. There are 15 residues in the CDR3. Germline values: CDR1 SGHTA, CDR2 FQGNSA. CDR3 region: CASSSSGEPYNEQFF. DNA for the CDR3: TGTGCCAGCAGCTCTAGCGGGGAGCCATACAATGAGCAGTTCTTC.

This clonotype was counted only a few times. V gene TRBV12-3 or TRBV12-4 combines with J gene TRBJ2-3, with no clear D. This CDR3 region has 12 residues. Deletions cut 2 bases from V and 6 bases from J, with 6 bases between. CDR3 protein: CASSLSIDTQYF. For the CDR3, the DNA is TGTGCCAGCAGTTTATCTATCGATACGCAGTATTTT.

This clonotype was counted a few times. This chain joins TRBV4-2 and TRBJ2-7, with TRBD1 identical over 7 bases. Germline assignment: CDR1 LGHNA and CDR2 YNFKEQ. The CDR3 length is 15 residues. The V gene end was trimmed by 1 base and the J gene end by 3 bases; junction bases not matched to a gene: 6. The CDR3 DNA sequence: TGTGCCAGCAGCCAAGGGACAGGACTTTACTACGAGCAGTACTTC. It yields the protein CASSQGTGLYYEQYF.

There are a few counts of this clonotype. This rearrangement joins TRBV29-1 to TRBJ2-1; unclear D gene. There are 13 residues in the CDR3. V was shortened by 7 bases and J by 4 bases, with 14 bases between the two germline ends. Germline V CDR1 and CDR2: SQVTM, ANQGSEA. The CDR3 region has the DNA TGCAGCGCCAAAGAATTAGCTTACAATGAGCAGTTCTTC. Protein: CSAKELAYNEQFF.

The chain has TRBV2 and TRBJ1-2; a possible D gene is TRBD1 (6 bases). This CDR3 comprises 17 residues. Germline values: CDR1 SNHLY, CDR2 FYNNEI. Trimming removed 2 bases from V and 2 bases from J, with 18 bases in between. CDR3 nucleotides: TGTGCCAGCAGTGAACGGCGGGACATAACTACCAACTATGGCTACACCTTC. Amino acid sequence: CASSERRDITTNYGYTF.

The chain is built from TRBV5-1 and TRBJ2-2; TRBD1 agrees at 8 bases. The CDR3 extends over 16 amino acids. With V trimmed by 5 bases and J by 0 bases, 6 bases remained unmatched. Germline CDR1 reads SGHRS; CDR2 reads YFSETQ. CDR3 protein: CASSSLDRANTGELFF. CDR3 coding DNA: TGCGCCAGCAGTTCCCTGGACAGGGCGAACACCGGGGAGCTGTTTTTT.

The chain couples TRBV25-1 to TRBJ1-2, with D tentatively TRBD1 (5 bases). The CDR3 runs 11 residues. The V gene's germline CDR1 is MGHDK and CDR2 SYGVNS. V lost 8 bases and J lost 5, with 9 bases in between. The CDR3 region is CASGGGYGYTF. CDR3 coding DNA: TGTGCCAGCGGCGGGGGGTATGGCTACACCTTC.

The chain has TRBV10-3 and TRBJ1-1; D gene ambiguous. Germline-derived CDR1 and CDR2 are ENHRY and SYGVKD. CDR3 size: 16 residues. V was clipped by 6 bases and J by 0 bases, with 17 bases between them. CDR3 nucleotide sequence: TGTGCCATCAGCGCGCCGGGAAGAGGGATGAACACTGAAGCTTTCTTT. Its protein product is CAISAPGRGMNTEAFF.

This clonotype was observed a few times. DNA for the CDR3: TGCGCCAGCAGCCGCGACCCCGGACAGGGGGCCTACAATGAGCAGTTCTTC. Its translation is CASSRDPGQGAYNEQFF. V and J are TRBV4-3 and TRBJ2-1; 10 bases are a match to TRBD1. Per germline, CDR1 LGHNA and CDR2 YSLEER. Trimming at V came to 4 bases and at J to 2 bases, leaving 8 bases not matched to a gene. The CDR3 is 17 amino acids.

The chain joins TRBV3-1 to TRBJ2-1, with 8 bases matching TRBD1. Germline CDR1 reads LGHDT; CDR2 reads YNNKEL (reference sequence). With 6 bases clipped from V and 2 bases from J, the junction kept 9 bases outside the gene matches. This CDR3 has 16 residues. CDR3 loop: CASSSGGSGAYNEQFF. The CDR3 bases are TGTGCCAGCAGTTCAGGGGGCTCCGGGGCCTACAATGAGCAGTTCTTC.

The DNA of the CDR3 is TGTGCCAGCTCACAACCTACAATAGCTTACACCGGGGAGCTGTTTTTT. Translated: CASSQPTIAYTGELFF. This chain connects TRBV18 to TRBJ2-2; no definite D call. V was pared by 4 bases and J by 3 bases, with 15 bases between. There are 16 residues in the CDR3. Germline V CDR1 and CDR2: KGHSH, LQKENI. The full variable domain, in which reference TRBV18 and TRBJ2-2 provide the parts outside the CDR3, is NAGVMQNPRHLVRRRGQEARLRCSPMKGHSHVYWYRQLPEEGLKFMVYLQKENIIDESGMPKERFSAEFPKEGPSILRIQQVVRGDSAAYFCASSQPTIAYTGELFFGEGSRLTVL.

The chain links TRBV18 to TRBJ2-3, with D perhaps matching TRBD2 (5 bases). Per germline, CDR1 KGHSH and CDR2 LQKENI. With 11 bases removed from V and 3 bases from J, the gap between germline ends came to 15 bases. The CDR3 is made up of 13 amino acids. CDR3 region: CAGQGSITDTQYF. The CDR3 coding sequence is TGTGCCGGGCAAGGGAGTATAACAGATACGCAGTATTTT.

The sample holds a few counts of this clonotype. The chain is built from TRBV11-2 and TRBJ2-1; the D is unclear. Germline-derived CDR1 and CDR2 are SGHAT and FQNNGV. The germline V and J ends were trimmed by 3 bases and 0 bases, with 9 bases remaining between them. The CDR3 runs to 15 residues. The CDR3 DNA follows: TGTGCCAGCAGCTTGGAGATCAGCTCCTACAATGAGCAGTTCTTC. Translating it yields CASSLEISSYNEQFF. Full variable domain (missing parts from reference TRBV11-2 and TRBJ2-1): EAGVAQSPRYKIIEKRQSVAFWCNPISGHATLYWYQQILGQGPKLLIQFQNNGVVDDSQLPKDRFSAERLKGVDSTLKIQPAKLEDSAVYLCASSLEISSYNEQFFGPGTRLTVL.

The chain combines TRBV7-6 with TRBJ1-1; D remains ambiguous. The CDR3 is made up of 13 amino acids. The V end lost 1 base, the J end lost 7 bases, and 10 bases lay between the germline ends. Per the germline V gene, CDR1 is SGHVS and CDR2 is FNYEAQ. In nucleotides, the CDR3 is TGTGCCAGCAGCTTAGAGGTTAGAAGTGAAGCTTTCTTT. It translates to CASSLEVRSEAFF.

There are many counts of this clonotype. This rearrangement joins TRBV6-6 to TRBJ1-3, with 7 bases lining up with TRBD1. The CDR3 loop spans 14 amino acids. Germline-derived CDR1 and CDR2 are MNHNY and SVGAGI (reference sequence). Trimming at V came to 5 bases and at J to 2 bases, leaving 3 bases not matched to a gene. This chain's CDR3 is CASSSTGAGNTIYF. The DNA of the CDR3 is TGTGCCAGCAGTAGTACAGGGGCTGGAAACACCATATATTTT.